These T cell receptor beta chains were read from a single sample in a study of T cell changes during pregnancy in multiple sclerosis. This table comes from immunoSEQ multiplex PCR, and its TCRdb copy is limited to in-frame clones, with some not included. Here the sample spans under 50,000 clones, around 90% being singletons. The specimen was peripheral blood, collected in the first trimester of pregnancy. These receptors all come from a female donor in good health, enrolled as a control in a pregnancy study. The CDR3 runs from the conserved cysteine through the conserved F or W. A D gene is named only where the DNA matches it firmly. Not all rows give a size; the values are once, few, many and, for expanded clones, a class.

J gene	clone size	V gene	D gene	CDR3 DNA	CDR3 protein
TRBJ2-1	.	TRBV9	TRBD2	TGTGCCAGCAGCCAGGGACTAGCGGGGGATTTGTCCTACAATGAGCAGTTCTTC	CASSQGLAGDLSYNEQFF
TRBJ1-5	.	TRBV7-9	.	TGTGCCAGCAGCGTGGGCGCTAGCAATCAGCCCCAGCATTTT	CASSVGASNQPQHF
TRBJ2-7	once	TRBV5-6	TRBD1	TGTGCCAGCAGCTCCCTCAGACCCGGGACAGGGGTCCCCTACGAGCAGTACTTC	CASSSLRPGTGVPYEQYF
TRBJ2-1	once	TRBV29-1	.	TGCAGCGGAGGTGATCCCTACAATGAGCAGTTCTTC	CSGGDPYNEQFF
TRBJ2-4	.	TRBV10-3	.	TGTGCCATCAGCGGGACTCATGGCATTCAGTACTTC	CAISGTHGIQYF
TRBJ2-3	.	TRBV5-4	TRBD2	TGTGCCAGCAACCGGGGGGAGATAAGGGGCACAGATACGCAGTATTTT	CASNRGEIRGTDTQYF
TRBJ2-7	.	TRBV29-1	TRBD1	TGCAGCGCCGGGACAGCCACCTACGAGCAGTACTTC	CSAGTATYEQYF
TRBJ2-7	.	TRBV18	.	TGTGCCAGCTCATCAAGACTCTACGAGCAGTACTTC	CASSSRLYEQYF
TRBJ2-7	.	TRBV4-1	TRBD2	TGCGCCAGCAGCCAAGCCCGAGGGGGTTTGGGAGCGGGAGTGATCGAGCAGTACTTC	CASSQARGGLGAGVIEQYF
TRBJ1-2	.	TRBV6-4	.	TGTGCCAGCAGTGACCGACAGAAAGTAAACTATGGCTACACCTTC	CASSDRQKVNYGYTF
TRBJ2-7	.	TRBV11-2	TRBD2	TGTGCCAGCAGCTTAGTTCTGGCGGGGGGCGCCGAGCAGTACTTC	CASSLVLAGGAEQYF
TRBJ2-4	.	TRBV7-2	TRBD2	TGTGCCAGCAGCTTAGATCGCCCCTTAGCGGGAGGGCCCCAAAACATTCAGTACTTC	CASSLDRPLAGGPQNIQYF
TRBJ2-1	once	TRBV5-1	TRBD2	TGCGCCAGCAGCTCCGGTTCGGGACTAGCGGGCCTTAGCAGTTCCTACAATGAGCAGTTCTTC	CASSSGSGLAGLSSSYNEQFF
TRBJ2-1	once	TRBV5-1	.	TGCGCCAGCAGGAGCGGGTCTCTCAATGAGCAGTTCTTC	CASRSGSLNEQFF
TRBJ2-7	.	TRBV2	TRBD1	TGTGCCAGCAGACCGGGACAGGTTTCGCGCGAGCAGTACTTC	CASRPGQVSREQYF
TRBJ2-3	.	TRBV5-1	TRBD2	TGCGCCAGCAGCACGTGGACTAGCGGCACAGATACGCAGTATTTT	CASSTWTSGTDTQYF
TRBJ2-7	.	TRBV19	TRBD2	TGTGCCAGTAGTATTAAGGTGCGGGAGCTCAACGAGCAGTACTTC	CASSIKVRELNEQYF
TRBJ2-1	.	TRBV12-5	.	TGTGCTAGTGGTTTGGTAGGGCGGGATGAGCAGTTCTTC	CASGLVGRDEQFF